This T cell receptor beta chain was observed in a study of T cell responses to AZD1222 COVID-19 vaccine. CDR1 is SGHRS and CDR2 is YFSETQ in the germline V gene. V lost 1 base to trimming and J lost 2 bases, with 9 bases between them. The CDR3 runs to 14 residues. Assay used: immunoSEQ multiplex PCR; TCRdb lists only in-frame clones, some missing. The repertoire holds about 120,000 clones, with just over 90% as singletons. The V call is TRBV5-1, the J call TRBJ1-2, with D perhaps matching TRBD1 (6 bases). This sequence originates from an adult who received the AZD1222 COVID-19 vaccine. The sample in question was peripheral blood, obtained 28 days after the second AZD1222 dose. CDR3 loop: CASSLTTGNYGYTF. The CDR3 DNA is TGCGCCAGCAGCTTGACGACAGGAAACTATGGCTACACCTTC.